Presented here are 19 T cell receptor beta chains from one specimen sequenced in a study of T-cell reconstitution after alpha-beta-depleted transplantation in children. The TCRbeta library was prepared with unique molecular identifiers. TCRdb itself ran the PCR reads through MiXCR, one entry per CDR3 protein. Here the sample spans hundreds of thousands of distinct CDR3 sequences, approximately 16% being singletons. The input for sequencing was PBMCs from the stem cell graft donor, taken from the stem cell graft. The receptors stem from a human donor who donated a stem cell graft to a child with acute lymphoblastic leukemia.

CDR3 sequence reads: CASSLFSQLFF. As DNA, the CDR3 is TGTGCCAGCAGCTTATTTTCTCAGCTGTTTTTT. This chain connects TRBV11-2 to TRBJ2-2; D not certain. This CDR3 has 11 amino acids. Trimming shortened V by 2 bases and J by 12 bases, and 7 bases separated the two germline ends. The germline V gene encodes CDR1 SGHAT and CDR2 FQNNGV.

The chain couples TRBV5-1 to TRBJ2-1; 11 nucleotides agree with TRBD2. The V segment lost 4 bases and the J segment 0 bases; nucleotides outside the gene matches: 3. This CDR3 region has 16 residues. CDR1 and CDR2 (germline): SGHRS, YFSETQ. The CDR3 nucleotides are TGCGCCAGCAGCGACGGACTAGCGGGCTCCTACAATGAGCAGTTCTTC. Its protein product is CASSDGLAGSYNEQFF.

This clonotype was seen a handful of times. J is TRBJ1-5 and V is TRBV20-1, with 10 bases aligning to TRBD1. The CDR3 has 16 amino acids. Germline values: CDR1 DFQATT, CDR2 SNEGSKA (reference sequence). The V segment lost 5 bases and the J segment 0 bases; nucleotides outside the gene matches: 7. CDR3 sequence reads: CSAEGTGALSNQPQHF. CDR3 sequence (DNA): TGCAGTGCTGAAGGGACAGGGGCCCTTAGCAATCAGCCCCAGCATTTT.

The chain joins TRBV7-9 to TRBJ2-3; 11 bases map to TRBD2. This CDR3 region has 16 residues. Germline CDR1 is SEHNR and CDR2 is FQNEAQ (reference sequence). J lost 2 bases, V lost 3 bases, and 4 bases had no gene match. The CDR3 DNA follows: TGTGCCAGCAGCTTCATGACTAGCGGGACCACAGATACGCAGTATTTT. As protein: CASSFMTSGTTDTQYF.

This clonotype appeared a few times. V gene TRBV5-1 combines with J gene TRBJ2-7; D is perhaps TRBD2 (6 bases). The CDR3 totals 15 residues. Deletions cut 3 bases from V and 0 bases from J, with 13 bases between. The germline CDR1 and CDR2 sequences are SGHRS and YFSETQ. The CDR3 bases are TGCGCCAGCAGCTGGGACGCGGGAAGCTCCTACGAGCAGTACTTC. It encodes CASSWDAGSSYEQYF.

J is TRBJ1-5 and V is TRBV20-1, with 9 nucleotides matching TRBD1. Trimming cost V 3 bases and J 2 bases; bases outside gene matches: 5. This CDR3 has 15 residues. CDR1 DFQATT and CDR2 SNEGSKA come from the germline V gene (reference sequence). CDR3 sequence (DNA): TGCAGTGCTAGGGAGGACAGGGGCGGCAATCAGCCCCAGCATTTT. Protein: CSAREDRGGNQPQHF.

The CDR3 DNA is TGTGCCTGGAGTGGAGGGGGACTAGCGGGAGTTTACAATGAGCAGTTCTTC. This translates into CAWSGGGLAGVYNEQFF. The chain links TRBV30 to TRBJ2-1; 14 bases are shared with TRBD2. The germline V gene has CDR1 GTSNPN and CDR2 SVGIG (reference sequence). CDR3 length equals 17 residues. The V and J ends lost 1 base and 4 bases, in that order; junction bases with no gene match: 6.

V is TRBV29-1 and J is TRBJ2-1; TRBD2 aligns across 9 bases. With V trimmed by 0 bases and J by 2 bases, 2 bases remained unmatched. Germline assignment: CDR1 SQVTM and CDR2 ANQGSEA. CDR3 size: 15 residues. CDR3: CSVEDLAGPYNEQFF. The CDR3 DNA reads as TGCAGCGTTGAAGATCTAGCGGGACCCTACAATGAGCAGTTCTTC.

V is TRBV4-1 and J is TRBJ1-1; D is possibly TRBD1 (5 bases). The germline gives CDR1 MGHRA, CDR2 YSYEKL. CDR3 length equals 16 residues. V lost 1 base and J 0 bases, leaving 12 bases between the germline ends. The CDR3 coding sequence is TGCGCCAGCAGCCAAGCCCCAGGGTCGCTGAACACTGAAGCTTTCTTT. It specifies CASSQAPGSLNTEAFF.

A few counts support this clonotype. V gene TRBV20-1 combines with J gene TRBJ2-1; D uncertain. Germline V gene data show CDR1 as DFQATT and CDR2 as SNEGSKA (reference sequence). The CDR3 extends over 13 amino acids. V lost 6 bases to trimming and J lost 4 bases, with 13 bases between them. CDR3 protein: CSAEPRSYNEQFF. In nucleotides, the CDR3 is TGCAGTGCCGAGCCCAGGTCTTACAATGAGCAGTTCTTC.

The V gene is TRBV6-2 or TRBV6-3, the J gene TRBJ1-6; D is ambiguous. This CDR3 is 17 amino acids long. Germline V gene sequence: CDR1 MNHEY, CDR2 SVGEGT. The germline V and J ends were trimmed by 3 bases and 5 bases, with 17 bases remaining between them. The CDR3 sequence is CASSYLPSAANNSPLHF. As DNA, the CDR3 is TGTGCCAGCAGTTATCTTCCCTCAGCGGCTAATAATTCACCCCTCCACTTT.

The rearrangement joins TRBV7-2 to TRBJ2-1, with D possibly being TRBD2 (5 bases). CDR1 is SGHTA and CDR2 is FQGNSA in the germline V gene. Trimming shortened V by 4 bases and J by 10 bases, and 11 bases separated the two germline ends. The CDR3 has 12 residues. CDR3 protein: CASSYFSSEQFF. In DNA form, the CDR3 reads TGTGCCAGCAGCTATTTCTCTAGCGAGCAGTTCTTC.

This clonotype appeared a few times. In DNA form, the CDR3 reads TGCGCCAGCAGCCAAGCTGGCGACAGGTCGCCTTTCTTT. As protein: CASSQAGDRSPFF. The chain carries TRBV4-1 and TRBJ1-1; D is possibly TRBD1 (6 bases). The V end lost 1 base, the J end lost 12 bases, and 15 bases lay between the germline ends. CDR1 is MGHRA, CDR2 YSYEKL, per germline. This CDR3 has 13 residues.

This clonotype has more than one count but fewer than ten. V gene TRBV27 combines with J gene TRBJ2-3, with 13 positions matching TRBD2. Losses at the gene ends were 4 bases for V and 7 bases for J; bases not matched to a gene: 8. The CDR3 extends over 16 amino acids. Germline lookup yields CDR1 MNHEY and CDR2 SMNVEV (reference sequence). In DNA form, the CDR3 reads TGTGCCAGCAGTTGGGGGACTAGCGGGAATGGGAATACGCAGTATTTT. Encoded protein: CASSWGTSGNGNTQYF.

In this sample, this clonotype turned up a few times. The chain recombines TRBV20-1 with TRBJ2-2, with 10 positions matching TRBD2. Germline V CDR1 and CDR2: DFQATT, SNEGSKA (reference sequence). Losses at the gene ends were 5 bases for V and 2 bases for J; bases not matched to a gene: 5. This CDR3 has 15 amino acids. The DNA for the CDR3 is TGCAGTGCTGGCTCTAGCGGGGGAAACACCGGGGAGCTGTTTTTT. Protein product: CSAGSSGGNTGELFF.

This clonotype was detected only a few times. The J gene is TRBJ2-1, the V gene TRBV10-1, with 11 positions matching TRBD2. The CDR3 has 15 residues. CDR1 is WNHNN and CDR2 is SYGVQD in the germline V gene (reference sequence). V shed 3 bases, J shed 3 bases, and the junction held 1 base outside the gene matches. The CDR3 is CASSDSGRVYNEQFF. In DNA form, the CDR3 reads TGCGCCAGCAGTGATAGCGGGAGGGTCTACAATGAGCAGTTCTTC.

This chain's CDR3 is CATSRDPVNSPLHF. DNA for the CDR3: TGTGCCACCAGCAGAGACCCGGTCAATTCACCCCTCCACTTT. V is TRBV15 and J is TRBJ1-6; D is unclear. Germline loops: CDR1 LNHNV, CDR2 YYDKDF (reference sequence). The CDR3 has 14 amino acids. V lost 0 bases and J 7 bases, leaving 7 bases between the germline ends.

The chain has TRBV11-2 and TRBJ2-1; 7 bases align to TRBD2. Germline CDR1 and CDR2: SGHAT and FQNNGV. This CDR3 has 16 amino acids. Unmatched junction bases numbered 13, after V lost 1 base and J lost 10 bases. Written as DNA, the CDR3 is TGTGCCAGCAGCTTAGTTTATGCGGGAGCAGATGAGGAGCAGTTCTTC. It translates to CASSLVYAGADEEQFF.

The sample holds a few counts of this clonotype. The CDR3 DNA sequence: TGCAGTGCTAGAGATCAATTTAGTGGTAGACTAGCGATTTACAATGAGCAGTTCTTC. Translation: CSARDQFSGRLAIYNEQFF. This rearrangement joins TRBV20-1 to TRBJ2-1, with 8 bases aligning to TRBD2. Germline V gives CDR1 DFQATT, CDR2 SNEGSKA (reference sequence). V was clipped by 0 bases and J by 4 bases; unmatched bases: 17. The CDR3 contains 19 residues.